The sequence of this T cell receptor (beta chain) was determined in a study of OX40 agonist ivuxolimab in advanced cancers. About the full investigation: Ivuxolimab, which targeted the costimulatory receptor OX40 (CD134), was an agonistic, fully human IgG2 monoclonal antibody. Among the 50 to 55 dose-escalation patients, some 19 had hepatocellular carcinoma, around 15 melanoma, 9 renal cell carcinoma and 9 head and neck cancer. The dose-escalation cohort was about 83% male with a mean age of roughly 60 years, ranging from roughly 23 to 79. The paper covers the monotherapy dose-escalation part of the phase I ivuxolimab trial, which included N ≈ 54 patients. Intravenous ivuxolimab was administered to patients every 2 weeks at six dose levels: 0.01, 0.1, 0.3, 1.5, 3 and 10 mg/kg. The purpose of peripheral TCRbeta sequencing was to test whether ivuxolimab changed TCR sequence diversity and led to clonal T-cell expansion. Partial responses were achieved by three dose-escalation patients, of whom one had hepatocellular carcinoma and two had cutaneous melanoma. Prior anti-PD-1, anti-PD-L1 or anti-CTLA-4 therapy was permitted, and checkpoint inhibitors had been received by 40% to 50% of dose-escalation patients. The paper as a whole reports these results and caveats: The antigen specificity of the peripheral T cells that underwent clonal expansion was not determined. Low levels of normalized T-cell clonal expansion were also shown by some nonresponding patients. In the 0.1-3.0 mg/kg groups, partial responders were among the patients with the lowest normalized peripheral clonal expansion, particularly in CD8+ T cells. After ivuxolimab, more expanded clones were found on average in CD8+ T cells than in CD4+ T cells. At doses of 0.1 to 3.0 mg/kg, clonal expansion of both CD4+ and CD8+ blood T cells was observed from baseline to week 6.

The trial excluded patients who had a history of autoimmune disease or were on systemic immunosuppression. Peripheral blood for TCR sequencing was collected from all dose cohorts at baseline, on cycle 4 day 1, and on cycle 7 day 1. The samples were taken from a phase I, first-in-human, multicenter, open-label dose-escalation trial of ivuxolimab. Adults with locally advanced or metastatic melanoma, renal cell, hepatocellular, or head and neck squamous cell carcinoma were enrolled in the trial. Before TCR sequencing, CD4+ and CD8+ T cells were separately sorted from peripheral blood. For sequencing of the TCRbeta CDR3 region, genomic DNA was extracted from the sorted cells. The immunoSEQ Assay was used to sequence the TCRbeta CDR3 regions. Not all clones reach the TCRdb copy of this immuneACCESS table, which keeps in-frame sequences only. Checked studies attribute under half of the gap to unresolved V genes and leave the rest unexplained. The sample yields about 45,000 clones; roughly 90% were counted once. About 15% of the sample belongs to the ten largest clones.

About this clone: This receptor's antigen is unknown. Base quality data are lacking; no much larger clone is found one base away.

Sequencing used CD4+ or CD8+ T cells sorted from blood, obtained in a trial of the OX40 agonist ivuxolimab. The sequence came from an adult with an advanced solid tumor such as melanoma, head and neck, liver or kidney cancer.

The nucleotide sequence reads TGTGCCAGCAGCCTGACGGAGACGAACTATGGCTACACCTTC. Its product reads: CASSLTETNYGYTF. The rearranged chain carries TRBV5-4 and TRBJ1-2; no D gene can be assigned with confidence. Reading the germline V gene (reference sequence) gives CDR1 SGHNT and CDR2 YYREEE. The CDR3 holds 14 amino acids from the cysteine to the phenylalanine. The DNA shown is the 42-base CDR3, in frame from base 1. V is shortened by 4 bases, J by 2 bases, and the region joining them spans 12 bases.